Below are 27 T cell receptor beta chains sequenced from a single sample in a study of T cell responses to AZD1222 COVID-19 vaccine. Profiled with immunoSEQ multiplex PCR; TCRdb holds only in-frame clones, not every one. The data show approximately 130,000 clones, approximately 92% seen once. Here the sequenced sample was peripheral blood, taken 28 days after the second AZD1222 dose. These receptors were obtained from an adult who received the AZD1222 COVID-19 vaccine.

The V gene is TRBV25-1, the J gene TRBJ2-7, with TRBD2 as a possible D gene (6 bases). V was clipped by 4 bases and J by 0 bases, with 13 bases between them. CDR1 MGHDK and CDR2 SYGVNS come from the germline V gene. The CDR3 sequence is 15 residues long. Here the CDR3 reads CASSGLGGASYEQYF. Written as DNA, the CDR3 is TGTGCCAGCAGTGGGCTGGGGGGAGCCTCCTACGAGCAGTACTTC.

The genes are TRBV7-8 and TRBJ1-3; D ambiguous. V was clipped by 5 bases and J by 3 bases, with 14 bases between them. The germline V gene has CDR1 SGHVS and CDR2 FQNEAQ. This CDR3 is 15 amino acids long. CDR3 residues: CASSIERGFGNTIYF. CDR3 DNA sequence: TGTGCCAGCAGCATAGAACGCGGGTTTGGAAACACCATATATTTT.

This sequence joins TRBV7-3 and TRBJ1-3; D is perhaps TRBD1 (5 bases). The CDR3 consists of 13 residues. Germline values: CDR1 SGHTA, CDR2 FQGTGA. V was clipped by 5 bases and J by 4 bases, with 9 bases between them. CDR3 protein: CASSQGRGNTIYF. Written as DNA, the CDR3 is TGTGCCAGCAGCCAGGGCAGGGGAAACACCATATATTTT.

The rearrangement joins TRBV14 to TRBJ2-2; D is perhaps TRBD1 (5 bases). The CDR3 runs to 15 residues. The germline V and J ends were trimmed by 1 base and 5 bases, with 11 bases remaining between them. Germline V gene sequence: CDR1 SGHDN, CDR2 FVKESK. The CDR3 sequence is CASSQVRSGTGELFF. In nucleotides, the CDR3 is TGTGCCAGCAGCCAAGTCAGGTCAGGGACCGGGGAGCTGTTTTTT.

This chain links TRBV27 with TRBJ2-7; maybe TRBD2 (6 bases). Trimming cost V 3 bases and J 2 bases, with 14 bases left between them. The CDR3 is 15 residues long. CDR1 is MNHEY and CDR2 is SMNVEV in the germline V gene (reference sequence). The CDR3 nucleotides are TGTGCCAGCAGTTTCGCGGAGGGCTCTGCCTACGAGCAGTACTTC. The encoded protein is CASSFAEGSAYEQYF.

In this sample, this clone turned up once. The gene calls are TRBV11-1 and TRBJ2-5, with 10 bases that match TRBD2. The V gene's germline CDR1 is SGHAT and CDR2 FQDESV (reference sequence). The junction had 8 bases not matched to a gene; V was cut back by 5 bases and J by 5 bases. This CDR3 comprises 15 residues. CDR3 region: CASSRSGGDGETQYF. The CDR3, as DNA: TGTGCCAGCAGCCGCAGCGGGGGGGACGGGGAGACCCAGTACTTC.

The CDR3, as DNA: TGTGCCAGCAGCTGGACGTTTCAGCCCCAGCATTTT. It codes for CASSWTFQPQHF. V usage is TRBV5-8 and J usage is TRBJ1-5; the D is unclear. The CDR3 runs to 12 residues. V was trimmed by 3 bases and J by 6 bases, leaving 7 bases between them. In germline, CDR1 is SGHTS, CDR2 YDEGEE.

The chain is built from TRBV28 and TRBJ2-7; 7 bases are a match to TRBD1. The V segment lost 7 bases and the J segment 0 bases; nucleotides outside the gene matches: 6. The CDR3 runs 14 residues. Germline V lookup: CDR1 MDHEN, CDR2 SYDVKM. As DNA, the CDR3 is TGTGCCAGCATTAGCCCAGGGGGCTCCTACGAGCAGTACTTC. Its protein product is CASISPGGSYEQYF.

V is TRBV3-1 (or the pseudogene TRBV3-2) and J is TRBJ2-1; possible D gene TRBD1, 5 bases. Trimming shortened V by 0 bases and J by 3 bases, and 9 bases separated the two germline ends. The CDR3 extends over 15 amino acids. Germline loops: CDR1 LGHDT, CDR2 YNNKEL (reference sequence). CDR3 bases: TGTGCCAGCAGCCAAGATTACAGGTACTACAATGAGCAGTTCTTC. Translating it yields CASSQDYRYYNEQFF.

The chain couples TRBV6-5 to TRBJ2-1; weak D call: TRBD1 (6 bases). V gave up 2 bases and J gave up 0 bases, with 8 bases separating them. Germline loops: CDR1 MNHEY, CDR2 SVGAGI. This CDR3 spans 15 amino acids. The CDR3 bases are TGTGCCAGCAGTTACGCACAGGGCTCCTACAATGAGCAGTTCTTC. This gives the protein CASSYAQGSYNEQFF.

This chain joins TRBV5-1 and TRBJ1-3; 7 positions agree with TRBD1. The CDR3 contains 15 residues. Germline V CDR1 and CDR2: SGHRS, YFSETQ. V was clipped by 3 bases and J by 1 base; unmatched bases: 4. The CDR3 region has the DNA TGCGCCAGCAGCTCGGGACAGTCTTCTGGAAACACCATATATTTT. This sequence encodes CASSSGQSSGNTIYF.

This clone has only one observation. The chain has TRBV19 and TRBJ2-3; 8 positions agree with TRBD1. The CDR3 runs 15 residues. CDR1 is LNHDA, CDR2 SQIVND, per germline (reference sequence). The V and J ends lost 6 bases and 3 bases, in that order; junction bases with no gene match: 8. The CDR3 loop is CASSSTGGLTDTQYF. For the CDR3, the DNA is TGTGCCAGTAGCAGCACAGGGGGGTTGACAGATACGCAGTATTTT.

The DNA for the CDR3 is TGTGCCAGCAGCTTGGACAGGGACCTCGGGGAGCTGTTTTTT. Its translation: CASSLDRDLGELFF. This sequence joins TRBV3-1 (or the pseudogene TRBV3-2) and TRBJ2-2; 8 nucleotides align to TRBD1. Germline V gene lookup returns CDR1 LGHDT and CDR2 YNNKEL (reference sequence). J was trimmed by 7 bases and V by 5 bases; bases with no gene match: 6. This CDR3 comprises 14 residues.

The rearrangement joins TRBV7-8 to TRBJ1-1; perhaps TRBD1 as D (5 bases). The CDR3 extends over 16 amino acids. Trimming removed 5 bases at V and 6 bases at J, with 22 bases between. Germline V lookup: CDR1 SGHVS, CDR2 FQNEAQ. CDR3 loop: CASSRAFQGGVAEAFF. In DNA, the CDR3 is TGTGCCAGCAGCCGAGCGTTCCAGGGCGGGGTCGCTGAAGCTTTCTTT.

This clone was observed a single time. The chain recombines TRBV27 with TRBJ2-3; unclear D gene. V lost 6 bases, J lost 3 bases, and 10 bases lay in between. The CDR3 sequence is 13 residues long. CDR1 and CDR2 from the germline V gene are MNHEY and SMNVEV (reference sequence). CDR3 protein: CASSLRVTDTQYF. CDR3 coding DNA: TGTGCCAGCAGCCTTCGTGTGACAGATACGCAGTATTTT.

This clone was recorded many times. The chain couples TRBV29-1 to TRBJ1-1; perhaps TRBD1 as D (5 bases). Germline V gene sequence: CDR1 SQVTM, CDR2 ANQGSEA. CDR3 length: 11 residues. V shed 4 bases and J shed 5 bases, with 8 bases lying between them. This CDR3 reads CSVVGATEAFF. The CDR3 bases are TGCAGCGTTGTTGGGGCAACTGAAGCTTTCTTT.

In DNA, the CDR3 is TGTGCCAGCAGCTTATCGGGAGCAGGGTCTAGCCGGGGGAATTCACCCCTCCACTTT. Translation: CASSLSGAGSSRGNSPLHF. The V and J genes are TRBV7-3 and TRBJ1-6, with TRBD1 as a possible D gene (5 bases). V was cut by 2 bases and J by 7 bases, with 24 bases left in between. The CDR3 is made up of 19 amino acids. Per the germline V gene, CDR1 is SGHTA and CDR2 is FQGTGA.

This sequence joins TRBV7-9 and TRBJ1-2; D is possibly TRBD1 (6 bases). The V gene's germline CDR1 is SEHNR and CDR2 FQNEAQ (reference sequence). V shed 5 bases and J shed 1 base, with 17 bases lying between them. The CDR3 length is 16 residues. The CDR3 spells CASSQLGAVGNYGYTF. Here the CDR3 DNA reads TGTGCCAGCAGCCAGCTGGGGGCCGTTGGTAACTATGGCTACACCTTC.

The CDR3 DNA reads TGTGCCAGCAGTTTGTCAGGGAGAAGTTCACCCCTCCACTTT. It yields the protein CASSLSGRSSPLHF. The rearrangement uses TRBV6-2 or TRBV6-3 and TRBJ1-6; perhaps TRBD1 as D (5 bases). From germline, CDR1 is MNHEY and CDR2 SVGEGT. This CDR3 region has 14 residues. Trimming shortened V by 4 bases and J by 9 bases, and 13 bases separated the two germline ends.

The J gene is TRBJ1-3, the V gene TRBV6-6; D not certain. There are 17 residues in the CDR3. CDR1 and CDR2 from the germline V gene are MNHNY and SVGAGI (reference sequence). The V gene lost 7 bases and the J gene lost 7 bases, with 26 bases spanning the gap. The chain's CDR3 is CASIREEGLGSGNTIYF. CDR3 DNA: TGTGCCAGCATTCGGGAGGAGGGTTTAGGGTCCGGGAACACCATATATTTT.

The chain is built from TRBV21-1 and TRBJ1-1; the table calls TRBD1, which could not be checked here. TRBV21-1 is noted as a pseudogene. The CDR3 runs 11 residues. As DNA, the CDR3 is TGTTCCGGGACACAGAACACTGAAGCTTTCTTT. Residues: CSGTQNTEAFF.

The chain uses TRBV28 and TRBJ2-1; TRBD1 agrees at 12 bases. V lost 7 bases, J lost 8 bases, and 9 bases stayed unmatched. This CDR3 contains 15 residues. Germline loops: CDR1 MDHEN, CDR2 SYDVKM. The CDR3 nucleotides are TGTGCCAGCATGGGACAGGGGGCCGGAAGCGATGAGCAGTTCTTC. As protein: CASMGQGAGSDEQFF.

V usage is TRBV4-3 and J usage is TRBJ1-1; a weak D match, TRBD1 (5 bases). The germline V gene encodes CDR1 LGHNA and CDR2 YSLEER. V shed 0 bases and J shed 5 bases, with 13 bases lying between them. CDR3 length: 15 amino acids. The DNA for the CDR3 is TGCGCCAGCAGCCAAGACTCAGCAGGGCGGACTGAAGCTTTCTTT. This translates into CASSQDSAGRTEAFF.

The table lists this clone with a count of one. The chain carries TRBV11-2 and TRBJ2-7; D unclear. Looked up from germline, CDR1 is SGHAT and CDR2 is FQNNGV. Deletions cut 0 bases from V and 7 bases from J, with 10 bases between. The CDR3 contains 13 residues. As DNA, the CDR3 is TGTGCCAGCAGCTTAGATCGAGAGGTGGAGCAGTACTTC. Protein sequence: CASSLDREVEQYF.

The V and J genes are TRBV7-2 and TRBJ1-5; no clear D. Per germline, CDR1 SGHTA and CDR2 FQGNSA. The length of the CDR3 is 16 residues. The ends were cut back, 5 bases at V and 0 bases at J, with 14 bases in the middle. CDR3 bases: TGTGCCAGCAGCCTAAGTTTGGGTAATAGCAATCAGCCCCAGCATTTT. Encoded protein: CASSLSLGNSNQPQHF.

V usage is TRBV4-2 and J usage is TRBJ2-7, with D perhaps matching TRBD2 (5 bases). Germline CDR1 is LGHNA and CDR2 is YNFKEQ. This CDR3 region has 15 residues. The V end lost 0 bases, the J end lost 5 bases, and 14 bases lay between the germline ends. The CDR3 reads CASSQEEGVENEQYF. CDR3 coding DNA: TGTGCCAGCAGCCAAGAAGAGGGAGTGGAAAACGAGCAGTACTTC.

This rearrangement joins TRBV7-9 to TRBJ1-2, with a tentative D call TRBD1 (5 bases). The CDR3 consists of 15 residues. Trimming cost V 0 bases and J 4 bases, with 12 bases left between them. Germline-derived CDR1 and CDR2 are SEHNR and FQNEAQ (reference sequence). CDR3: CASSLAAGPGYGYTF. As DNA, the CDR3 is TGTGCCAGCAGCTTAGCGGCAGGGCCTGGCTATGGCTACACCTTC.